This T cell receptor beta chain was retrieved from a study of cytotoxic CD8 clonotypes in ibrutinib-treated CLL. Study-wide background: Among the patients, 10 to 11 presented as relapsed/refractory and 15 as treatment-naive; 17 to 18 showed unmutated IGHV.

Assay used: immunoSEQ multiplex PCR; TCRdb lists only in-frame clones, some missing. The sample lists 110,000 to 150,000 clones, around 76% occurring once. Germline V gene sequence: CDR1 LNHDA, CDR2 SQIVND (reference sequence). V shed 6 bases and J 1 base; nucleotides not matched to a gene: 6. This CDR3 is built from 15 residues. This TCR came from a human donor with chronic lymphocytic leukemia. V usage is TRBV19 and J usage is TRBJ2-4, with 7 positions matching TRBD2. The material was PBMCs, obtained after 24 months of ibrutinib treatment. This CDR3 is CASSQLAWAKNIQYF. The DNA of the CDR3 is TGTGCCAGTAGCCAACTAGCGTGGGCCAAAAACATTCAGTACTTC.